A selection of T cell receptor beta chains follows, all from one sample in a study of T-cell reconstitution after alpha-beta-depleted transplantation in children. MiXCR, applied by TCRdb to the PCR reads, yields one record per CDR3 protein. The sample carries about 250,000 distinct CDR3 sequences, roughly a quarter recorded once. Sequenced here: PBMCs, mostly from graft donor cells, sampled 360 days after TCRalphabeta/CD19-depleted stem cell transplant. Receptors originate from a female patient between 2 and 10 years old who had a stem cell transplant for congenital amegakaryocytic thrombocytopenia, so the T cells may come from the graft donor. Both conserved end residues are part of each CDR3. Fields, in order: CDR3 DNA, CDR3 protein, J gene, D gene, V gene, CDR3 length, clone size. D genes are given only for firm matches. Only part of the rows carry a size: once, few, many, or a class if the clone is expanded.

TGCAGTGCTAGGGGGCGGGGGTACTTCTACGAGCAGTACTTC | CSARGRGYFYEQYF | TRBJ2-7 | TRBD2 | TRBV20-1 | 14 | NA
TGCAGTGGTCGCGGCGGGAGGACCGGGGAGCTGTTTTTT | CSGRGGRTGELFF | TRBJ2-2 | TRBD2 | TRBV20-1 | 13 | NA
TGTGCCAGCAGTTCGTCCGGCGGAGTGACCCAGTACTTC | CASSSSGGVTQYF | TRBJ2-5 | NA | TRBV6-5 | 13 | few
TGTGCCAGCACGGGACAGGGGTCGACAGATACGCAGTATTTT | CASTGQGSTDTQYF | TRBJ2-3 | TRBD1 | TRBV25-1 | 14 | few
TGTGCCAGCAGCCGAGGGGTAGTGAACACTGAAGCTTTCTTT | CASSRGVVNTEAFF | TRBJ1-1 | NA | TRBV3-1 | 14 | NA
TGTGCCATCAGTCTGGGGGCCGGGACGGTCCTCTACGAGCAGTACTTC | CAISLGAGTVLYEQYF | TRBJ2-7 | NA | TRBV10-3 | 16 | few
TGTGCCAGCAGCCTCCAGGGGGCGGCTAATGAAAAACTGTTTTTT | CASSLQGAANEKLFF | TRBJ1-4 | TRBD1 | TRBV7-9 | 15 | NA
TGTGCCTGGAGTATGGGGGTGACAGATACGCAGTATTTT | CAWSMGVTDTQYF | TRBJ2-3 | NA | TRBV30 | 13 | NA
TGTGCCAGCAGTGCGGTGGCTAGCTGGAATGAGCAGTTCTTC | CASSAVASWNEQFF | TRBJ2-1 | NA | TRBV2 | 14 | NA
TGCAGTGCTAGAGACCCCGGCAGGGGCCAGCAGTACTTC | CSARDPGRGQQYF | TRBJ2-7 | NA | TRBV20-1 | 13 | few
TGTGCCAGCAGCTTGGCTCCGACCATGAACACTGAAGCTTTCTTT | CASSLAPTMNTEAFF | TRBJ1-1 | NA | TRBV5-5 | 15 | few
TGTGCCAGCAGCTTAATGGGTTGGGGCAATCAGCCCCAGCATTTT | CASSLMGWGNQPQHF | TRBJ1-5 | NA | TRBV7-2 | 15 | few
TGTGCCAGCAGTTTCGCAGGGGCGGTACGGGAAAAACTGTTTTTT | CASSFAGAVREKLFF | TRBJ1-4 | NA | TRBV28 | 15 | NA
TGTGCCAGCAGCCAAGATTTAGGGGTCAGCTACAATGAGCAGTTCTTC | CASSQDLGVSYNEQFF | TRBJ2-1 | NA | TRBV3-1 | 16 | few
TGCAGTGCTAGGGTTAGACAGAGCAATCAGCCCCAGCATTTT | CSARVRQSNQPQHF | TRBJ1-5 | NA | TRBV20-1 | 14 | few
TGTGCCAGCAGCCAAGTTACGACTACGCAGTATTTT | CASSQVTTTQYF | TRBJ2-3 | NA | TRBV14 | 12 | few
TGTGCCAGCAGCCCTCTAGCGTCCAATGAGCAGTTCTTC | CASSPLASNEQFF | TRBJ2-1 | NA | TRBV7-2 | 13 | NA
TGTGCCAGCACAGGCGGGTCGAGATACGAGCAGTACTTC | CASTGGSRYEQYF | TRBJ2-7 | NA | TRBV28 | 13 | few
TGTGCCAGCAGCTTAGCGGAGGGGGAGCTCGAGCAGTACTTC | CASSLAEGELEQYF | TRBJ2-7 | NA | TRBV7-2 | 14 | NA
TGTGCCAGCAGCCAACCCGGGACACCGATCGGAAACACCATATATTTT | CASSQPGTPIGNTIYF | TRBJ1-3 | NA | TRBV11-2 | 16 | few
TGTGCCAGCAGTTTTGTCGGTCAACGGGAGCAGTACTTC | CASSFVGQREQYF | TRBJ2-7 | NA | TRBV12-3/TRBV12-4 | 13 | NA
TGTGCCAGCAGCCGAGTAGACACCGGGGAGCTGTTTTTT | CASSRVDTGELFF | TRBJ2-2 | NA | TRBV3-1 | 13 | many
TGTGCCACCAGCAGAGATCCCACGACTAGCGGGGATTTCAGTACGCAGTATTTT | CATSRDPTTSGDFSTQYF | TRBJ2-3 | TRBD2 | TRBV15 | 18 | NA
TGCGCCAGCAGCCCCTCCAGGACTCCCCCCTACAATGAGCAGTTCTTC | CASSPSRTPPYNEQFF | TRBJ2-1 | NA | TRBV5-1 | 16 | NA